This T cell receptor beta chain emerged from a study of T cell changes during pregnancy in multiple sclerosis. This CDR3 spans 17 amino acids. Germline lookup yields CDR1 LGHNA and CDR2 YNFKEQ. Trimming removed 4 bases from V and 5 bases from J, with 20 bases in between. This clone was counted once. The method was immunoSEQ multiplex PCR; TCRdb's version includes in-frame clones alone and lacks a portion of them. The data contain tens of thousands of clones, more than 90% of them seen just once; the ten biggest clones take up 0.21%. Sequences were derived from CD4+ T cells from peripheral blood mononuclear cells, sampled before pregnancy. This chain uses TRBV4-2 with TRBJ1-4, with a possible D match to TRBD1 (5 bases). The source of this sequence is a female donor with multiple sclerosis, enrolled in a pregnancy study. The CDR3 DNA follows: TGTGCCAGCAGCCTATTTCCCCTCGGGGGTGCAAATGAAAAACTGTTTTTT. This codes for CASSLFPLGGANEKLFF.